The text below deals with one T cell receptor beta chain. Its antigen is unknown. This CDR3 is built from 17 residues. Trimming took off 0 bases at V and 1 base at J, with 12 bases between the two ends. CDR1 is ENHRY and CDR2 is SYGVKD in the germline V gene. The data derive from a study of graft-versus-host responses after intestinal transplantation. TCRdb's copy holds only in-frame clones and misses some; the assay was immunoSEQ multiplex PCR. The repertoire has about 84,000 clones, more than 85% of them found once; the top ten carry approximately 0.32%. Points from the study as a whole: The study found high graft-versus-host to host-versus-graft clonal ratios in allografts of patients with graft-donor T cell macrochimerism.

The chain links TRBV10-3 to TRBJ2-2; the D is unclear. The sequence came from a human donor who was the organ donor for an intestinal transplant. The sequences come from unstimulated CD4+ T cells sorted from spleen or lymph node cells, collected before transplant. CDR3 coding DNA: TGTGCCATCAGTGAGTCGAAATCAGCGAGGAACACCGGGGAGCTGTTTTTT. This gives the protein CAISESKSARNTGELFF.